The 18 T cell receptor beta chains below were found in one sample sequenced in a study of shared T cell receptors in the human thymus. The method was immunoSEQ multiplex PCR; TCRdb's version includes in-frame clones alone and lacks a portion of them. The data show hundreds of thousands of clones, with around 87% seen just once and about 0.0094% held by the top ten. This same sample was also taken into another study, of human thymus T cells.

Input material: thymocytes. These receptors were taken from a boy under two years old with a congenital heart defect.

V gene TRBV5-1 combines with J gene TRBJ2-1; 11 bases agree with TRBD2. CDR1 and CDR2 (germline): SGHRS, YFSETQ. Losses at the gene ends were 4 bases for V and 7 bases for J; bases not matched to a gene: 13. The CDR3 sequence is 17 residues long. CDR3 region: CASSLTSRLAGSNEQFF. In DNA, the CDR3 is TGCGCCAGCAGCCTGACTTCAAGACTAGCGGGATCGAATGAGCAGTTCTTC. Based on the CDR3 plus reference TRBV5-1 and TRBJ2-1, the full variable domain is KAGVTQTPRYLIKTRGQQVTLSCSPISGHRSVSWYQQTPGQGLQFLFEYFSETQRNKGNFPGRFSGRQFSNSRSEMNVSTLELGDSALYLCASSLTSRLAGSNEQFFGPGTRLTVL.

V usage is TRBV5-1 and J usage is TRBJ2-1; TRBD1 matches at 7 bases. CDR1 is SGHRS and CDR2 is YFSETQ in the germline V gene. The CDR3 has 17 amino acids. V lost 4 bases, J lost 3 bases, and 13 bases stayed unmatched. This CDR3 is CASSRPTGFESYNEQFF. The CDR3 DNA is TGCGCCAGCAGCCGCCCGACAGGGTTTGAGAGCTACAATGAGCAGTTCTTC.

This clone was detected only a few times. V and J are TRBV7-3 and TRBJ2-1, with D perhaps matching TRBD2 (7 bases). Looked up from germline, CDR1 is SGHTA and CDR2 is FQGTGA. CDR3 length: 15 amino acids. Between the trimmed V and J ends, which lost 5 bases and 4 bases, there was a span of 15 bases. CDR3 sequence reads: CASSPYGGPYNEQFF. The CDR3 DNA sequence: TGTGCCAGCAGCCCCTACGGGGGGCCTTACAATGAGCAGTTCTTC. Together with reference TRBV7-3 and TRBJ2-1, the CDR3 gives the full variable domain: GAGVSQTPSNKVTEKGKYVELRCDPISGHTALYWYRQSLGQGPEFLIYFQGTGAADDSGLPNDRFFAVRPEGSVSTLKIQRTERGDSAVYLCASSPYGGPYNEQFFGPGTRLTVL.

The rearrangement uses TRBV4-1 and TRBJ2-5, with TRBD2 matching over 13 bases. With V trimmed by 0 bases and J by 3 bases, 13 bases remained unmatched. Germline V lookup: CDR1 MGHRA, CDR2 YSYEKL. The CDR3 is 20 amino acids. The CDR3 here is CASSQERTSGRGEKEETQYF. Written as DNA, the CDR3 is TGCGCCAGCAGCCAAGAGCGGACTAGCGGGAGAGGAGAAAAGGAAGAGACCCAGTACTTC.

CDR3 in amino acids: CAWSASGRETQYF. CDR3 in DNA: TGTGCCTGGAGTGCTAGCGGGAGAGAGACCCAGTACTTC. V and J are TRBV30 and TRBJ2-5; 10 bases are shared with TRBD2. The germline CDR1 and CDR2 sequences are GTSNPN and SVGIG (reference sequence). J lost 4 bases, V lost 1 base, and 0 bases had no gene match. The CDR3 has 13 amino acids.

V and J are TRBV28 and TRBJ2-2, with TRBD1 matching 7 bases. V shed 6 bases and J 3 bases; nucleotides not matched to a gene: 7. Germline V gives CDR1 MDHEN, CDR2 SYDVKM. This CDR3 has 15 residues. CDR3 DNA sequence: TGTGCCAGCAGCCGGACAGGATCGGACACCGGGGAGCTGTTTTTT. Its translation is CASSRTGSDTGELFF.

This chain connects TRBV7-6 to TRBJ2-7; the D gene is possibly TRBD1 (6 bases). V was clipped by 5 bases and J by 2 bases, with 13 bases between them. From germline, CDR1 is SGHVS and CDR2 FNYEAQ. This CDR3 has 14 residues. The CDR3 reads CASSHNRDPYEQYF. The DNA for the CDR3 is TGTGCCAGCAGCCACAACAGGGATCCCTACGAGCAGTACTTC.

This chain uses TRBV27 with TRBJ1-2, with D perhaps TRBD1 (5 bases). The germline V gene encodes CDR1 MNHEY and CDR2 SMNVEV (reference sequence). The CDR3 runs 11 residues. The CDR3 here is CATGARHGYTF. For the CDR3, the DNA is TGTGCAACAGGCGCCAGGCATGGCTACACCTTC.

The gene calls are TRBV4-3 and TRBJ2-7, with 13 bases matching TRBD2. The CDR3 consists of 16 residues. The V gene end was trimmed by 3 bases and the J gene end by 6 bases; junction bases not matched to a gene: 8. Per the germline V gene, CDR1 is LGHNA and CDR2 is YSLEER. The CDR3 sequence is CASSQRPRTSGGEQYF. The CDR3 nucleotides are TGCGCCAGCAGCCAGAGACCCCGGACTAGCGGGGGCGAGCAGTACTTC.

The CDR3 reads CASSSDICNQPQHF. As DNA, the CDR3 is TGTGCCAGCAGCTCGGACATTTGCAATCAGCCCCAGCATTTT. This sequence joins TRBV7-2 and TRBJ1-5; tentatively, D is TRBD1 (5 bases). The germline V gene has CDR1 SGHTA and CDR2 FQGNSA. Trimming shortened V by 4 bases and J by 2 bases, and 9 bases separated the two germline ends. This CDR3 region has 14 residues.

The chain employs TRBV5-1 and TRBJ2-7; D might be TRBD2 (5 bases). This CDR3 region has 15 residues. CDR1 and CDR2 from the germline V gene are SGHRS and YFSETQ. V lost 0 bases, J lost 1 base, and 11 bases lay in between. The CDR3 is CASSLEASGSYEQYF. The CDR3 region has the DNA TGCGCCAGCAGCTTGGAGGCCTCGGGGTCCTACGAGCAGTACTTC. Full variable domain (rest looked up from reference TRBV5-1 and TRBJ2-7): KAGVTQTPRYLIKTRGQQVTLSCSPISGHRSVSWYQQTPGQGLQFLFEYFSETQRNKGNFPGRFSGRQFSNSRSEMNVSTLELGDSALYLCASSLEASGSYEQYFGPGTRLTVT.

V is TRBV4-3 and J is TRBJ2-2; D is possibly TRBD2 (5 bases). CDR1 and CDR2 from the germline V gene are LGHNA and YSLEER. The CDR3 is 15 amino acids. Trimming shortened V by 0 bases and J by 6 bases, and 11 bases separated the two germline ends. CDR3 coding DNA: TGCGCCAGCAGCCAAGACCCGGGGTCTGCCGGGGAGCTGTTTTTT. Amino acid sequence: CASSQDPGSAGELFF.

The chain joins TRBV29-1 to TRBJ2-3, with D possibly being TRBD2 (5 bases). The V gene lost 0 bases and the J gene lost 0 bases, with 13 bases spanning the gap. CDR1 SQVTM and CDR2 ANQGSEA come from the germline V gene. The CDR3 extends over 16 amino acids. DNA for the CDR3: TGCAGCGTTGAAGATCGAAGCGGACCTAGCACAGATACGCAGTATTTT. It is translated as CSVEDRSGPSTDTQYF.

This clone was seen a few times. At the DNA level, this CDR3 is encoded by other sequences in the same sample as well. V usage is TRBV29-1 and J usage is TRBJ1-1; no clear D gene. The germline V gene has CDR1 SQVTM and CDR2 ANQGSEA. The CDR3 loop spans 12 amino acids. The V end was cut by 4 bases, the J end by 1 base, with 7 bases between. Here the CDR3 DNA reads TGCAGCGTTGTATCAGGGAACACTGAAGCTTTCTTT. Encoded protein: CSVVSGNTEAFF. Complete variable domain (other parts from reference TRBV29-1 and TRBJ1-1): SAVISQKPSRDICQRGTSLTIQCQVDSQVTMMFWYRQQPGQSLTLIATANQGSEATYESGFVIDKFPISRPNLTFSTLTVSNMSPEDSSIYLCSVVSGNTEAFFGQGTRLTVV.

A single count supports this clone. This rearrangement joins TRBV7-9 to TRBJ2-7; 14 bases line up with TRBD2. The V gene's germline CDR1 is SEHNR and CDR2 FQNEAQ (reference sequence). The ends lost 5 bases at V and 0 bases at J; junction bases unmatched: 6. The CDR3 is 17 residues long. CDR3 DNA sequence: TGTGCCAGCAGCCTAGGACTAGCGGGGGGATTCTCCTACGAGCAGTACTTC. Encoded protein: CASSLGLAGGFSYEQYF.

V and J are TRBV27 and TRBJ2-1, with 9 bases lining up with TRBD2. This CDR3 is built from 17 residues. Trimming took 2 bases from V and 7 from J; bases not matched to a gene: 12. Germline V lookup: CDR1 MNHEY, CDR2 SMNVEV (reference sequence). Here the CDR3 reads CASSLDLFLAGRNEQFF. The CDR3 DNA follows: TGTGCCAGCAGTTTAGACCTCTTTCTAGCGGGGCGAAATGAGCAGTTCTTC.

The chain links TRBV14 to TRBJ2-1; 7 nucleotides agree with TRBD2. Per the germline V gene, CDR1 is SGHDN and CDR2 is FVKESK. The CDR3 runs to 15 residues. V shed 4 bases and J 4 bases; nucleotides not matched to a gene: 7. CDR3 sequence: CASSPRGRGYNEQFF. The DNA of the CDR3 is TGTGCCAGCAGCCCTCGCGGGAGAGGGTACAATGAGCAGTTCTTC.

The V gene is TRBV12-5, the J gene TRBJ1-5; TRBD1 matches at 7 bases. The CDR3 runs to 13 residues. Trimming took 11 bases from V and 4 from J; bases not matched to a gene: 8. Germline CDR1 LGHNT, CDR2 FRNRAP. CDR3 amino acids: CASVDRPNQPQHF. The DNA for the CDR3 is TGTGCTTCCGTGGACAGGCCGAATCAGCCCCAGCATTTT.